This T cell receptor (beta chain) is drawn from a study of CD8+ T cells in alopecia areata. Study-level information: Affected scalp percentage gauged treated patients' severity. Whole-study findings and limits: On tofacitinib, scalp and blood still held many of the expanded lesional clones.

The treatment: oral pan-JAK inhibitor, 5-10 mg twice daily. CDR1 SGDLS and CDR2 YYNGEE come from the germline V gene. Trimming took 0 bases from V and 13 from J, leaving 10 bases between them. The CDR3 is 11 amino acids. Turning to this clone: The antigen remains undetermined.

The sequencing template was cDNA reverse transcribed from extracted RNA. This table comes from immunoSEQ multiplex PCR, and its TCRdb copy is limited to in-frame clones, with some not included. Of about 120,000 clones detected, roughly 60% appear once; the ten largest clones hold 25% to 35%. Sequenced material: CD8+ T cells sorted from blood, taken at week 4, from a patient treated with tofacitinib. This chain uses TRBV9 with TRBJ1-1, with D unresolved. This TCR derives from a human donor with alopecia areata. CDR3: CASSVGWAFFF. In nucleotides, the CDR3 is TGTGCCAGCAGCGTAGGGTGGGCTTTTTTCTTT.